A single sample is the source of the 28 T cell receptor beta chains below, sequenced in a study of regulatory T cells in long-lasting Graves disease. Arm-PCR of CDR3 regions with iRepertoire HTBI primers generated TCR beta libraries. One entry per CDR3 protein, called by TCRdb with MiXCR from the multiplex PCR reads. The table lists 400,000 to 500,000 distinct CDR3 sequences, 20% to 25% of them singletons. Time point meaning: persistent/refractory GD, antithyroid drugs over 5 years with positive TRAb. From PBMCs, RNA was extracted and then used to make the TCR library. The material sequenced was peripheral blood mononuclear cells (PBMCs), taken when the disease was refractory, from a patient treated with antithyroid drugs. Receptors originate from a female donor with Graves disease.

The chain joins TRBV6-1 to TRBJ1-5; weak D call: TRBD1 (5 bases). CDR1 and CDR2 (germline): MNHNS, SASEGT. The V and J ends lost 6 bases and 0 bases respectively, with 18 bases between them. The CDR3 is 17 amino acids. CDR3: CASRDRDGFYSNQPQHF. CDR3 nucleotide sequence: TGTGCCAGCAGAGACCGGGACGGCTTTTATAGCAATCAGCCCCAGCATTTT.

This clonotype was detected a few times. Since no conserved phenylalanine or tryptophan closes the CDR3, a read error is the likely cause. This chain connects TRBV13 to TRBJ2-5; unclear D gene. V gave up 3 bases and J gave up 4 bases, with 9 bases separating them. CDR3 length: 13 residues. Germline V gives CDR1 PRHDT, CDR2 FYEKMQ (reference sequence). The CDR3 sequence: CASSFWTGETQYS. The CDR3 nucleotides read TGTGCCAGCAGCTTTTGGACGGGAGAGACCCAGTACTCC.

This clonotype was seen a few times. This chain joins TRBV19 and TRBJ1-2; 8 positions match TRBD1. The CDR3 spans 16 residues. From germline, CDR1 is LNHDA and CDR2 SQIVND (reference sequence). The V gene end was trimmed by 4 bases and the J gene end by 5 bases; junction bases not matched to a gene: 12. The CDR3 loop reads CASSTRPLTGEYGYTF. In DNA form, the CDR3 reads TGTGCCAGTAGTACCCGACCGTTGACAGGGGAATATGGCTACACCTTC. Looking up the rest from reference TRBV19 and TRBJ1-2 gives the full variable domain: DGGITQSPKYLFRKEGQNVTLSCEQNLNHDAMYWYRQDPGQGLRLIYYSQIVNDFQKGDIAEGYSVSREKKESFPLTVTSAQKNPTAFYLCASSTRPLTGEYGYTFGSGTRLTVV.

This clonotype has a count of ten or more. The V call is TRBV6-1, the J call TRBJ1-1; D might be TRBD1 (6 bases). Between the trimmed V and J ends, which lost 10 bases and 3 bases, there was a span of 9 bases. The CDR3 has 11 amino acids. Germline CDR1 is MNHNS and CDR2 is SASEGT. CDR3 region: CATEGDTEAFF. The CDR3, as DNA: TGTGCCACCGAGGGGGACACTGAAGCTTTCTTT.

This clonotype was recorded a few times. The chain couples TRBV19 to TRBJ2-6; D is unclear. CDR3 length equals 15 residues. With 5 bases removed from V and 0 bases from J, the gap between germline ends came to 8 bases. Germline V gene data show CDR1 as LNHDA and CDR2 as SQIVND (reference sequence). The CDR3 coding sequence is TGTGCCAGTAGTGGCTTCGTCTCTGGGGCCAACGTCCTGACTTTC. It encodes CASSGFVSGANVLTF.

The rearrangement links TRBV3-1 to TRBJ1-2, with D tentatively TRBD1 (5 bases). The germline V and J ends were trimmed by 3 bases and 4 bases, with 15 bases remaining between them. Germline assignment: CDR1 LGHDT and CDR2 YNNKEL (reference sequence). The CDR3 contains 15 residues. In DNA form, the CDR3 reads TGTGCCAGCAGCCAGTTCGTAGGGGTGGCCTATGGCTACACCTTC. It translates to CASSQFVGVAYGYTF.

V gene TRBV30 combines with J gene TRBJ2-4; D is possibly TRBD1 (6 bases). The CDR3 totals 13 residues. V was shortened by 2 bases and J by 8 bases, with 13 bases between the two germline ends. The V gene's germline CDR1 is GTSNPN and CDR2 SVGIG (reference sequence). The CDR3 is CAWSLRGFDIQYF. The CDR3, as DNA: TGTGCCTGGAGTCTCAGGGGTTTTGACATTCAGTACTTC.

This clonotype was detected a few times. The V gene is TRBV3-1, the J gene TRBJ2-5, with no clear D. The CDR3 totals 14 residues. Trimming removed 1 base from V and 4 bases from J, with 10 bases in between. Germline V gives CDR1 LGHDT, CDR2 YNNKEL (reference sequence). The CDR3 DNA sequence: TGTGCCAGCAGCCAAGGAGAACAAAGAGAGACCCAGTACTTC. Translation: CASSQGEQRETQYF.

The rearrangement uses TRBV19 and TRBJ1-1; tentative D call: TRBD1 (5 bases). Per germline, CDR1 LNHDA and CDR2 SQIVND (reference sequence). V was pared by 8 bases and J by 6 bases, with 13 bases between. The CDR3 has 12 residues. CDR3 sequence: CASRLLGAEAFF. Written as DNA, the CDR3 is TGTGCCAGTCGCTTGCTAGGGGCTGAAGCTTTCTTT.

Ten or more counts support this clonotype. The genes are TRBV10-2 and TRBJ2-7, with D tentatively TRBD2 (5 bases). Germline CDR1 is WSHSY and CDR2 is SAAADI. This CDR3 comprises 14 residues. With 4 bases removed from V and 3 bases from J, the gap between germline ends came to 13 bases. DNA of the CDR3: TGCGCCAGCAGTGGGGGAGCGGCAAACTACGAGCAGTACTTC. Amino acids: CASSGGAANYEQYF.

This sequence joins TRBV20-1 and TRBJ1-2; weak D call: TRBD1 (5 bases). Germline V gene sequence: CDR1 DFQATT, CDR2 SNEGSKA (reference sequence). This CDR3 is 17 amino acids long. V lost 0 bases and J lost 5, with 22 bases in between. CDR3 residues: CSARDRLQTAGLYGYTF. As DNA, the CDR3 is TGCAGTGCTAGAGATAGGCTGCAGACCGCAGGGTTGTATGGCTACACCTTC.

This clonotype was counted at least ten times. The genes are TRBV28 and TRBJ2-7; D uncertain. The V end lost 8 bases, the J end lost 5 bases, and 16 bases lay between the germline ends. CDR3 length: 13 amino acids. Germline values: CDR1 MDHEN, CDR2 SYDVKM. The CDR3 sequence: CASGFIGVNEQYF. The CDR3 nucleotides read TGTGCCAGCGGATTCATTGGGGTGAACGAGCAGTACTTC.

Only a few counts were recorded for this clonotype. The V and J genes are TRBV6-5 and TRBJ1-5; 8 bases are a match to TRBD1. The CDR3 extends over 14 amino acids. The V gene's germline CDR1 is MNHEY and CDR2 SVGAGI. Trimming took 4 bases from V and 6 from J; bases not matched to a gene: 5. The CDR3, as DNA: TGTGCCAGCAGTTTTACAGGGGGAAGTCAGCCCCAGCATTTT. Translated: CASSFTGGSQPQHF.

This clonotype was seen a handful of times. This chain connects TRBV11-2 to TRBJ2-5; D is uncertain. The CDR3 is 16 residues long. Looked up from germline, CDR1 is SGHAT and CDR2 is FQNNGV. V lost 5 bases, J lost 3 bases, and 19 bases lay in between. CDR3 sequence reads: CASSPLPPTGKETQYF. The CDR3, as DNA: TGTGCCAGCAGCCCTCTCCCACCGACTGGAAAAGAGACCCAGTACTTC.

The genes are TRBV18 and TRBJ1-1, with unresolved D. Germline CDR1 reads KGHSH; CDR2 reads LQKENI. V lost 0 bases and J lost 8, with 10 bases in between. The CDR3 has 13 amino acids. The CDR3 is CASSPPSRQEAFF. In DNA form, the CDR3 reads TGTGCCAGCTCACCACCGAGTAGGCAGGAAGCTTTCTTT. Full variable domain (remainder filled in from reference TRBV18 and TRBJ1-1): NAGVMQNPRHLVRRRGQEARLRCSPMKGHSHVYWYRQLPEEGLKFMVYLQKENIIDESGMPKERFSAEFPKEGPSILRIQQVVRGDSAAYFCASSPPSRQEAFFGQGTRLTVV.

This clonotype has just a few counts. The chain uses TRBV20-1 and TRBJ1-2; D perhaps matches TRBD1 (5 bases). Trimming stripped 1 base from V and 4 bases from J, with 13 bases between. Germline V CDR1 and CDR2: DFQATT, SNEGSKA (reference sequence). CDR3 size: 14 residues. DNA of the CDR3: TGCAGTGCTAGAGCACCGACAGACTCCTATGGCTACACCTTC. The encoded protein is CSARAPTDSYGYTF.

This clonotype was recorded a few times. The chain links TRBV20-1 to TRBJ1-2; D gene unclear. Deletions cut 8 bases from V and 2 bases from J, with 15 bases between. The CDR3 loop spans 13 amino acids. Germline lookup yields CDR1 DFQATT and CDR2 SNEGSKA (reference sequence). CDR3 sequence: CSPTTVSNYGYTF. The CDR3 region has the DNA TGCAGTCCGACAACAGTCTCGAACTATGGCTACACCTTC.

There are many counts of this clonotype. This chain links TRBV7-2 with TRBJ1-1; TRBD1 might be the D (6 bases). V was pared by 3 bases and J by 1 base, with 12 bases between. This CDR3 is 15 amino acids long. Germline-derived CDR1 and CDR2 are SGHTA and FQGNSA. The chain's CDR3 is CASSFSGVTNTEAFF. The CDR3 DNA reads as TGTGCCAGCAGCTTTTCAGGGGTTACGAACACTGAAGCTTTCTTT.

This chain joins TRBV30 and TRBJ2-5, with 7 bases matching TRBD1. Germline CDR1 is GTSNPN and CDR2 is SVGIG (reference sequence). V dropped 3 bases and J dropped 2; count of bases not matched to a gene: 6. The CDR3 is 14 amino acids. The CDR3 DNA is TGTGCCTGGAGAGGACAGGTCGTGCAAGAGACCCAGTACTTC. Protein product: CAWRGQVVQETQYF.

This clonotype was counted once. The V call is TRBV20-1, the J call TRBJ2-1; 12 bases line up with TRBD2. The length of the CDR3 is 14 residues. With 3 bases clipped from V and 8 bases from J, the junction kept 5 bases outside the gene matches. Germline V gene data show CDR1 as DFQATT and CDR2 as SNEGSKA (reference sequence). This CDR3 is CSASGASGRDEQFF. CDR3 bases: TGCAGTGCTAGTGGGGCTAGCGGGAGGGATGAGCAGTTCTTC.

This clonotype has a count of ten or more. One end of the junction does not line up with germline, which may come from a read error. V usage is TRBV28 and J usage is TRBJ1-2; D ambiguous. The V gene's germline CDR1 is MDHEN and CDR2 SYDVKM. The CDR3 consists of 9 residues. CDR3 amino acids: CASGRPHLF. The CDR3 DNA reads TGTGCCAGCGGGAGGCCCCACTTGTTC.

The V call is TRBV20-1, the J call TRBJ2-7; 9 nucleotides line up with TRBD2. Looked up from germline, CDR1 is DFQATT and CDR2 is SNEGSKA (reference sequence). V lost 0 bases and J lost 2; bases outside the gene matches: 14. The CDR3 length is 18 residues. The CDR3 region is CSARDSSGVLAGPYEQYF. In DNA form, the CDR3 reads TGCAGTGCTAGAGATAGTAGTGGGGTGCTAGCGGGGCCCTACGAGCAGTACTTC.

This clonotype has ten or more counts. The chain couples TRBV2 to TRBJ1-2, with 7 bases lining up with TRBD1. Germline CDR1 and CDR2: SNHLY and FYNNEI. This CDR3 contains 15 residues. The J segment lost 3 bases and the V segment lost 5 bases, leaving 9 bases of the junction unmatched. CDR3: CASSSAGGIHYGYTF. CDR3 DNA sequence: TGTGCCAGCAGTAGTGCAGGGGGGATACACTATGGCTACACCTTC.

This clonotype came up many times. The rearrangement joins TRBV20-1 to TRBJ2-7; D perhaps matches TRBD1 (5 bases). The germline CDR1 and CDR2 sequences are DFQATT and SNEGSKA (reference sequence). The CDR3 covers 15 residues. The germline V and J ends were trimmed by 0 bases and 0 bases, with 12 bases remaining between them. CDR3 loop: CSARDRGGASYEQYF. CDR3 bases: TGCAGTGCTAGAGATAGGGGCGGAGCCTCCTACGAGCAGTACTTC.

This clonotype was recorded at least ten times. This rearrangement joins TRBV28 to TRBJ2-2; D may correspond to TRBD1 or TRBD2 (5 bases each). This CDR3 has 17 residues. V lost 3 bases and J lost 1, with 15 bases in between. The germline CDR1 and CDR2 sequences are MDHEN and SYDVKM. CDR3 loop: CASSFTGLAENTGELFF. The CDR3 nucleotides read TGTGCCAGCAGTTTTACGGGGCTGGCAGAGAACACCGGGGAGCTGTTTTTT. Drawing the rest from reference TRBV28 and TRBJ2-2, the complete variable domain is DVKVTQSSRYLVKRTGEKVFLECVQDMDHENMFWYRQDPGLGLRLIYFSYDVKMKEKGDIPEGYSVSREKKERFSLILESASTNQTSMYLCASSFTGLAENTGELFFGEGSRLTVL.

On this clonotype: A single base separates this from a much larger clone, so it may be a read error. V gene TRBV6-5 combines with J gene TRBJ1-4; D not certain. The CDR3 runs 15 residues. Trimming stripped 2 bases from V and 7 bases from J, with 14 bases between. Germline loops: CDR1 MNHEY, CDR2 SVGAGI. CDR3 bases: TGTGCCAGCAGTTACAGGAACCCTCGGGTTGAAAAACTGTTTTTT. This codes for CASSYRNPRVEKLFF.

In its sample, this clonotype was seen many times. CDR3 in amino acids: CASSYRDRALGEQYF. CDR3 nucleotides: TGTGCCAGCAGCTACCGGGACAGGGCTCTTGGCGAGCAGTACTTC. V is TRBV6-5 and J is TRBJ2-7; 9 bases map to TRBD1. The germline CDR1 and CDR2 sequences are MNHEY and SVGAGI. V lost 6 bases and J lost 6; bases outside the gene matches: 12. This CDR3 spans 15 amino acids.

This sequence joins TRBV11-2 and TRBJ2-7; TRBD2 is a possible D gene (5 bases). Trimming stripped 6 bases from V and 4 bases from J, with 10 bases between. CDR3 length equals 12 residues. Per the germline V gene, CDR1 is SGHAT and CDR2 is FQNNGV. This CDR3 reads CASRRGFYEQYF. The CDR3 DNA reads TGTGCCAGCAGGCGAGGGTTTTACGAGCAGTACTTC.